The clone carrying this T cell receptor beta chain was detected a few times. The assay was immunoSEQ multiplex PCR, and TCRdb's table has in-frame clones only and misses some. The data hold under 20,000 clones, with 81% observed a single time. These data belong to a study of ipilimumab plus nivolumab after autologous stem cell transplantation. This CDR3 spans 14 amino acids. The V end lost 0 bases, the J end lost 7 bases, and 9 bases lay between the germline ends. The germline CDR1 and CDR2 sequences are MNHEY and SVGAGI. The sample in question was PBMCs, obtained in a trial of ipilimumab plus nivolumab as post-transplant consolidation. The chain uses TRBV6-5 and TRBJ1-4, with D unresolved. The sequence was obtained from a male donor with diffuse large B-cell lymphoma. The CDR3 DNA sequence: TGTGCCAGCAGTTACTCGTCGGACCTTGAAAAACTGTTTTTT. The encoded protein is CASSYSSDLEKLFF.